This T cell receptor (beta chain) was sequenced during a study of CD8+CD57+ T cells in acquired aplastic anemia. Patients sequenced had flow cytometry evidence of CD8+CD57+ cell expansion. Patients uniformly had severe acquired aplastic anemia. Germline trimming cut 3 bases from V and 2 bases from J; bases unmatched to any gene: 9. The CDR3 runs 16 residues. Germline assignment: CDR1 MGHDK and CDR2 SYGVNS. Genomic DNA served as template for TCR beta VDJ and CDR3 profiling. TCRdb fed the reads into MiXCR, producing one record per CDR3 protein. This table has around 210,000 distinct CDR3 sequences, less than 75% appearing once.

This receptor was taken from a human donor with aplastic anemia. Sequencing was carried out using sorted CD4+, CD8+, or CD8+CD57+ T cells (not recorded which) from PBMCs. The V call is TRBV25-1, the J call TRBJ2-5; TRBD1 agrees at 7 bases. CDR3 coding DNA: TGTGCCAGCAGTGATCTTGGTGTCAGGGGGCAAGAGACCCAGTACTTC. It is translated as CASSDLGVRGQETQYF.